This section outlines one T cell receptor beta chain sequence together with its context. Its antigen remains unidentified. These data come from a study of cytomegalovirus exposure and HLA in healthy donors. Findings of the study overall: Certain sequence variants were highly shared and formed a cluster, and this cluster was likely a sequencing artifact. Analyzed later, association rates of TCRs varied across HLA loci, with DRB1 most and HLA-C fewest.

The PCR had 60 Vbeta and 13 Jbeta primers. Produced via immunoSEQ multiplex PCR; TCRdb's table is partial and in-frame only. The data contain some 130,000 clones, roughly 77% of them singletons. The sequencing input was PBMCs. The clonotype comes from a man younger than 40 in good health.

The CDR3 DNA reads as TGTGCCAGCAGCTTATCGGGGGGGGAGCTGTTTTTT. Translation: CASSLSGGELFF. The chain couples TRBV7-3 to TRBJ2-2; perhaps TRBD2 as D (5 bases). This CDR3 is 12 amino acids long. Germline V CDR1 and CDR2: SGHTA, FQGTGA. Deletions cut 2 bases from V and 8 bases from J, with 6 bases between.